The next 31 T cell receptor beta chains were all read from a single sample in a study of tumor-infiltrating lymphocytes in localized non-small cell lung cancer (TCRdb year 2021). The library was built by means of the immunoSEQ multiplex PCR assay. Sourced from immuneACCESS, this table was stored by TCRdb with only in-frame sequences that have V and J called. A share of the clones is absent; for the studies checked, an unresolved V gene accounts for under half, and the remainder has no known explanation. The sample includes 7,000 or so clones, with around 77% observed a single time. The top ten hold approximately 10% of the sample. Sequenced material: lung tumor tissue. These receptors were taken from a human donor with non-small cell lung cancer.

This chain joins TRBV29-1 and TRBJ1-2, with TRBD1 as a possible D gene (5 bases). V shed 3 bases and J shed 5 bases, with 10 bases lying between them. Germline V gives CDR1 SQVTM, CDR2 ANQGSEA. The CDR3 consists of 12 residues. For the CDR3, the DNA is TGCAGCGTTGATCTAGGGACTTATGGCTACACCTTC. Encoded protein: CSVDLGTYGYTF.

Here the CDR3 reads CASSLLAGGNNEQFF. DNA of the CDR3: TGTGCCAGCAGCCTCCTAGCGGGAGGGAACAATGAGCAGTTCTTC. V usage is TRBV5-6 and J usage is TRBJ2-1, with 12 bases fitting TRBD2. This CDR3 is 15 amino acids long. Germline V gene data show CDR1 as SGHDT and CDR2 as YYEEEE. With V trimmed by 4 bases and J by 5 bases, 4 bases remained unmatched. The full variable domain, completed using reference TRBV5-6 and TRBJ2-1, is DAGVTQSPTHLIKTRGQQVTLRCSPKSGHDTVSWYQQALGQGPQFIFQYYEEEERQRGNFPDRFSGHQFPNYSSELNVNALLLGDSALYLCASSLLAGGNNEQFFGPGTRLTVL.

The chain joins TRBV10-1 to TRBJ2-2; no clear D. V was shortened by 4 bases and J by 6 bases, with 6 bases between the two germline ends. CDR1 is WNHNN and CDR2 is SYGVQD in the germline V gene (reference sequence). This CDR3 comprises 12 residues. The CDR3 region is CASSVWSGELFF. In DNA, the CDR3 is TGCGCCAGCAGTGTATGGTCCGGGGAGCTGTTTTTT.

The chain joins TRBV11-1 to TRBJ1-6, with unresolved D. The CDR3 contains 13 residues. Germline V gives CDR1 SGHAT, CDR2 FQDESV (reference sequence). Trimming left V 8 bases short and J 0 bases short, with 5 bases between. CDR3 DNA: TGTGCCAGCGGGAGCTCCTATAATTCACCCCTCCACTTT. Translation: CASGSSYNSPLHF.

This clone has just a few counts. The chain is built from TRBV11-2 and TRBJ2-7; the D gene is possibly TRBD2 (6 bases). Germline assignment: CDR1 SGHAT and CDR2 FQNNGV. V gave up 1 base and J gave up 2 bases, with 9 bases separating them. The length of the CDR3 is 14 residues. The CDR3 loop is CASSLAEGAYEQYF. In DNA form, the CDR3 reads TGTGCCAGCAGCTTAGCGGAGGGAGCCTACGAGCAGTACTTC.

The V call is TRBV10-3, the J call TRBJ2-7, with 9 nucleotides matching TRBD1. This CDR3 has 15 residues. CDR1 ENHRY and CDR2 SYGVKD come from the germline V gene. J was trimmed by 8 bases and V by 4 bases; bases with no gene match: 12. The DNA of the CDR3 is TGTGCCATCAGTGGGACGACAGGGGGTCAGGCGAAGCAGTACTTC. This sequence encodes CAISGTTGGQAKQYF.

The DNA for the CDR3 is TGCGCCAGCAGCTTGGAGCGCGGGAGGGCCTACAATGAGCAGTTCTTC. It encodes CASSLERGRAYNEQFF. This sequence joins TRBV5-1 and TRBJ2-1; TRBD2 matches at 9 bases. V was clipped by 0 bases and J by 2 bases; unmatched bases: 3. CDR1 and CDR2 (germline): SGHRS, YFSETQ. CDR3 length: 16 residues.

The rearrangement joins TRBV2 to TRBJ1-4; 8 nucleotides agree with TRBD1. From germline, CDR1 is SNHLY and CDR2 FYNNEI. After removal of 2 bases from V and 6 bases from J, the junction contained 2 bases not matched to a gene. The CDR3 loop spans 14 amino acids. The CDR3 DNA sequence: TGTGCCAGCAGTGAATTGGACAGGGATGAAAAACTGTTTTTT. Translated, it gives CASSELDRDEKLFF.

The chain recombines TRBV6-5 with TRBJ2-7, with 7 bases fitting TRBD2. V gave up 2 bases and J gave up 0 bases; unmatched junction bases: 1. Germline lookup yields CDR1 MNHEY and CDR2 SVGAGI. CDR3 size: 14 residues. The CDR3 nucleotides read TGTGCCAGCAGTTACGGGGGGGACTCCTACGAGCAGTACTTC. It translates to CASSYGGDSYEQYF.

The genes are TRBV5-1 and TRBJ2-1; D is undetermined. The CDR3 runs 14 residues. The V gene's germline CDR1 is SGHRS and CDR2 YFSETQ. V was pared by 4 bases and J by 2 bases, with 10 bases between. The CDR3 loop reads CASSPQKPYNEQFF. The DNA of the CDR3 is TGCGCCAGCAGCCCACAGAAACCCTACAATGAGCAGTTCTTC.

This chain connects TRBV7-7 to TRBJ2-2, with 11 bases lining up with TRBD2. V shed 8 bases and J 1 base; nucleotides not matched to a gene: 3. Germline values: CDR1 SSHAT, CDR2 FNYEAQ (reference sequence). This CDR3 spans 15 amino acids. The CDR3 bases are TGTGCCAGCGGGACTAGCGGAGGGAACACCGGGGAGCTGTTTTTT. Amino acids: CASGTSGGNTGELFF.

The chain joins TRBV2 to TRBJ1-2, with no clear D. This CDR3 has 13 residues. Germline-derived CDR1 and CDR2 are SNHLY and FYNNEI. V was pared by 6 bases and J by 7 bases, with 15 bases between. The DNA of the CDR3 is TGTGCCAGCAGGGTCGGTATCCGGGCTGGCTACACCTTC. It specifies CASRVGIRAGYTF.

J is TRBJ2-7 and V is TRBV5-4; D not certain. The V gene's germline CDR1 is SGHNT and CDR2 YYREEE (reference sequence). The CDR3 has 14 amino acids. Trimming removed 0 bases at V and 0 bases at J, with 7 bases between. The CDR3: CASSLDKSSYEQYF. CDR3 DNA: TGTGCCAGCAGCTTGGATAAGAGCTCCTACGAGCAGTACTTC. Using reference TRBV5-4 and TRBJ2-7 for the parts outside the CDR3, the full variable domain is ETGVTQSPTHLIKTRGQQVTLRCSSQSGHNTVSWYQQALGQGPQFIFQYYREEENGRGNFPPRFSGLQFPNYSSELNVNALELDDSALYLCASSLDKSSYEQYFGPGTRLTVT.

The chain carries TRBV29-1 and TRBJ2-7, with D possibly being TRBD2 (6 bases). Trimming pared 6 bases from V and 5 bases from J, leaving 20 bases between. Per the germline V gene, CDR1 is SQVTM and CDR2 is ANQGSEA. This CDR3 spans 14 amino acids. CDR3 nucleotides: TGCAGCGTCCAATGGGGGGACGGAGCGGACGAGCAGTACTTC. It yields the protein CSVQWGDGADEQYF.

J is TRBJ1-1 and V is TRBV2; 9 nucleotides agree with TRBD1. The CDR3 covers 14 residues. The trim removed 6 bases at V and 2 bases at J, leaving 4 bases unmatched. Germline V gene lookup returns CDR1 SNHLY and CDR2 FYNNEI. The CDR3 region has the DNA TGTGCCAGCAGCCAGGGACAGGGAAACACTGAAGCTTTCTTT. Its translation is CASSQGQGNTEAFF.

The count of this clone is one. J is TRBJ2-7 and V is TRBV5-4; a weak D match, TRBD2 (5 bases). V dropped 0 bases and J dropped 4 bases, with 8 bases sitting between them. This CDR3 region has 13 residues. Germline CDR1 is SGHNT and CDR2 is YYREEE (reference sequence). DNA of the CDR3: TGTGCCAGCAGCTTGGCTCGGGAATACGAGCAGTACTTC. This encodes CASSLAREYEQYF.

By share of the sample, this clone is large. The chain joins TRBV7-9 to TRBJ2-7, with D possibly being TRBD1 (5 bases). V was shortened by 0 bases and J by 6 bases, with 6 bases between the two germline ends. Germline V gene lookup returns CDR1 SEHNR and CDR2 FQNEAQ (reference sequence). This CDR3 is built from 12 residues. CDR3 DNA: TGTGCCAGCAGCTTAGCAGGGGCCGAGCAGTACTTC. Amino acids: CASSLAGAEQYF.

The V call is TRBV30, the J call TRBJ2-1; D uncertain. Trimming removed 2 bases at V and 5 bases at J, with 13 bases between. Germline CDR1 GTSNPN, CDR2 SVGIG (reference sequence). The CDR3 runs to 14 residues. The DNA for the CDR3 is TGTGCCTGGAGTTTGGAGCATACCCACAATGAGCAGTTCTTC. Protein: CAWSLEHTHNEQFF.

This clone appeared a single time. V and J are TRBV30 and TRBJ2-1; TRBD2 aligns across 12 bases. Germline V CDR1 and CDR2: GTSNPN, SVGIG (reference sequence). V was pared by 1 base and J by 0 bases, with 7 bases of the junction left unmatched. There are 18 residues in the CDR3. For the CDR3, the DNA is TGTGCCTGGAGTGCAGGGACTAGCGGGCCCAGCTCCTACAATGAGCAGTTCTTC. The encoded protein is CAWSAGTSGPSSYNEQFF.

This CDR3 reads CASSFGTSGFRNEQFF. CDR3 nucleotides: TGTGCCAGCAGCTTCGGGACTAGCGGATTTAGGAATGAGCAGTTCTTC. The chain has TRBV5-4 and TRBJ2-1, with TRBD2 matching over 11 bases. The CDR3 runs 16 residues. V lost 2 bases to trimming and J lost 7 bases; unmatched junction nucleotides: 8. CDR1 SGHNT and CDR2 YYREEE come from the germline V gene (reference sequence).

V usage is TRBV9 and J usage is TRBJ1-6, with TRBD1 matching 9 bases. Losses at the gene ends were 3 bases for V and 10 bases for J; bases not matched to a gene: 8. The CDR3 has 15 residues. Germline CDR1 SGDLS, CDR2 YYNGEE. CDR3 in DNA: TGTGCCAGCAGCGCCCGGGACAGGGATGAATCACCCCTCCACTTT. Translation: CASSARDRDESPLHF.

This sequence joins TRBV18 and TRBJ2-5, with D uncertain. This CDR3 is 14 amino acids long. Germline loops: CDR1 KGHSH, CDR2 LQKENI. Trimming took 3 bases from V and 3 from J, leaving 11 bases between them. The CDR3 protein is CASSPPTLKETQYF. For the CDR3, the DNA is TGTGCCAGCTCACCCCCTACCCTTAAAGAGACCCAGTACTTC.

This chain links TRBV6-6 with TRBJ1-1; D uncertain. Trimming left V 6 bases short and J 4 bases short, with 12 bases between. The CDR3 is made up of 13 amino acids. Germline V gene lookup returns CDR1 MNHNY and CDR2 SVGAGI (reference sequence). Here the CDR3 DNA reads TGTGCCAGCAGCCTCGGACGGACCACTGAAGCTTTCTTT. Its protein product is CASSLGRTTEAFF.

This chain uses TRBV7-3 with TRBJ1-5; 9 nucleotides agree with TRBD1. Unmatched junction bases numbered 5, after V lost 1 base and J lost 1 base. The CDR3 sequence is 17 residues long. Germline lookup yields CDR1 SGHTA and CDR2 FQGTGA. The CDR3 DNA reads TGTGCCAGCAGCTTAAGACGCGGACAGGGGAGCAATCAGCCCCAGCATTTT. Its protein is CASSLRRGQGSNQPQHF.

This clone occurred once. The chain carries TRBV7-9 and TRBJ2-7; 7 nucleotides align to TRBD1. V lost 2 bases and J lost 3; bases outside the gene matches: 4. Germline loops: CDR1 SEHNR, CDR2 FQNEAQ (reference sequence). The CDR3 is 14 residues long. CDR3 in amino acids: CASSLSTGNYEQYF. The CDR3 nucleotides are TGTGCCAGCAGCTTATCGACAGGGAACTACGAGCAGTACTTC.

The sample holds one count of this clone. As DNA, the CDR3 is TGTGCCAGCAGCCTAACAGGGAACACTGAAGCTTTCTTT. It encodes CASSLTGNTEAFF. The chain has TRBV7-9 and TRBJ1-1; tentatively, D is TRBD1 (5 bases). V lost 5 bases and J 1 base, leaving 8 bases between the germline ends. Germline loops: CDR1 SEHNR, CDR2 FQNEAQ (reference sequence). This CDR3 is built from 13 residues.

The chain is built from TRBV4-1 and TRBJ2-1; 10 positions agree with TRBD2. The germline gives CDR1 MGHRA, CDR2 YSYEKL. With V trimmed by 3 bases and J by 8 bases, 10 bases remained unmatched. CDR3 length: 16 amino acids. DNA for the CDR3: TGCGCCAGCAGCCAGATTGGAGCGGGAGGGGAGGATGAGCAGTTCTTC. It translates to CASSQIGAGGEDEQFF.

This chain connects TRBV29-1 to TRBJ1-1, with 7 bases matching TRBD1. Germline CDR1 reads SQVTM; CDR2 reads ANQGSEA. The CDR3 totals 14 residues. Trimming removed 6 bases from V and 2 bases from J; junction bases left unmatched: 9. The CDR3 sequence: CSVLDRAGNTEAFF. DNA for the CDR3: TGCAGCGTCCTAGACAGGGCGGGAAACACTGAAGCTTTCTTT.

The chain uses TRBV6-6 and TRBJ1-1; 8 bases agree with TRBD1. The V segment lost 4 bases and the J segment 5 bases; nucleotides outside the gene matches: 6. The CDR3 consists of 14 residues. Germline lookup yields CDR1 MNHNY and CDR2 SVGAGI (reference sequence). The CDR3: CASSSSRGQTEAFF. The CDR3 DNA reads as TGTGCCAGCAGTTCCTCCAGGGGGCAGACTGAAGCTTTCTTT.

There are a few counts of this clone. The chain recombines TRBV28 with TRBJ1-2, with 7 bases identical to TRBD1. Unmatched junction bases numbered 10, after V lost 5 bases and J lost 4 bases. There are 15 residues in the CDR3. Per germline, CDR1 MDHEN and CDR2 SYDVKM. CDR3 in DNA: TGTGCCAGCAGTATCACCGGGACAGTGGGCTATGGCTACACCTTC. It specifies CASSITGTVGYGYTF.

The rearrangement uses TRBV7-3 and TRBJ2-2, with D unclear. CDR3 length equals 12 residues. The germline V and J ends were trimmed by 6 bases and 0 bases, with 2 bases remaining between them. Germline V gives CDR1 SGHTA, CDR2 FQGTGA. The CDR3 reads CASSSNTGELFF. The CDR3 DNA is TGTGCCAGCAGTTCGAACACCGGGGAGCTGTTTTTT. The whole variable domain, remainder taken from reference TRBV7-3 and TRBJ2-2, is GAGVSQTPSNKVTEKGKYVELRCDPISGHTALYWYRQSLGQGPEFLIYFQGTGAADDSGLPNDRFFAVRPEGSVSTLKIQRTERGDSAVYLCASSSNTGELFFGEGSRLTVL.